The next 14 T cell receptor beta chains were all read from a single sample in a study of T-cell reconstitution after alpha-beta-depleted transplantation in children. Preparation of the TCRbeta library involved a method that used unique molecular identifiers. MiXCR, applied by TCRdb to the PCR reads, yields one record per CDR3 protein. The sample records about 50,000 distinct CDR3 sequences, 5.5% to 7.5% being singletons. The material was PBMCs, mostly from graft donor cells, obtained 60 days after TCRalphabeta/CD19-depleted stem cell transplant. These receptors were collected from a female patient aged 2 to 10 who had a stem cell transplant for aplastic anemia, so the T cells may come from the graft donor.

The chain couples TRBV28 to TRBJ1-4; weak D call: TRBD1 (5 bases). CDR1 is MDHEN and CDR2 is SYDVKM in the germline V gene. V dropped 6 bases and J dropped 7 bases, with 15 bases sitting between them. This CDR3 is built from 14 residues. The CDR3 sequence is CASSAPGPLEKLFF. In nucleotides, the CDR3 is TGTGCCAGCAGCGCTCCGGGACCCCTTGAAAAACTGTTTTTT.

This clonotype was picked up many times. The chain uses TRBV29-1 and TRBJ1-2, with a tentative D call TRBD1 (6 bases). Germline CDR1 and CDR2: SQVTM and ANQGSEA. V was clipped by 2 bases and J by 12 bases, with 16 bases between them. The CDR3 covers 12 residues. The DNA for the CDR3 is TGCAGCGTTGAACGGGACATCGCACTAGACACCTTC. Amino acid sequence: CSVERDIALDTF.

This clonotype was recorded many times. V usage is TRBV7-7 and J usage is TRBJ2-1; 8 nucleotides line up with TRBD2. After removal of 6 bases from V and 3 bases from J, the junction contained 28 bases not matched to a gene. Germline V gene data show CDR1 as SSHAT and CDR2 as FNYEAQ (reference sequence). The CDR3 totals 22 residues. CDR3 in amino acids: CASSHPLAGLHIYGPYYNEQFF. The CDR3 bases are TGTGCCAGCAGTCATCCTTTAGCGGGACTTCACATCTACGGCCCTTACTACAATGAGCAGTTCTTC.

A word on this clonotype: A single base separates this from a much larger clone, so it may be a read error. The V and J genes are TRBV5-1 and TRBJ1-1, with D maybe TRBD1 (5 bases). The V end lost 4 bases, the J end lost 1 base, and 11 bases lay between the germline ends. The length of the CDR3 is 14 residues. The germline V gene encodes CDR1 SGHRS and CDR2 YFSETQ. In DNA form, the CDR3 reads TGCGCCAGCAGCCCGGGACGGTCGAACACTGAAGCTTTCTTT. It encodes CASSPGRSNTEAFF.

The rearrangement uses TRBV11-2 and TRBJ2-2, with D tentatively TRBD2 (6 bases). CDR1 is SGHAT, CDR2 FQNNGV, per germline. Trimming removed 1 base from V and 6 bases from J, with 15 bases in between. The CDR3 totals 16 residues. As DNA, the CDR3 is TGTGCCAGCAGCTTAGGGGGCCTCGGGACTCCCGGGGAGCTGTTTTTT. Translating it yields CASSLGGLGTPGELFF.

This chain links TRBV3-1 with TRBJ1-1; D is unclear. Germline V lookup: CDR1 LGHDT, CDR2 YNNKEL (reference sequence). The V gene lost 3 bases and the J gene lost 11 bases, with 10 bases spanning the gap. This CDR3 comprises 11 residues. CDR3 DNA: TGTGCCAGCAGCCATTCCACGTGGGCTTTCTTT. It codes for CASSHSTWAFF.

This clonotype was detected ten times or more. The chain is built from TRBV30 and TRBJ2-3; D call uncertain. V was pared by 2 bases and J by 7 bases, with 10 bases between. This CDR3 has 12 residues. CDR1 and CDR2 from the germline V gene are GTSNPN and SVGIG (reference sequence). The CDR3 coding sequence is TGTGCCTGGAGTCGAGGTTTGAATACGCAGTATTTT. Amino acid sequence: CAWSRGLNTQYF.

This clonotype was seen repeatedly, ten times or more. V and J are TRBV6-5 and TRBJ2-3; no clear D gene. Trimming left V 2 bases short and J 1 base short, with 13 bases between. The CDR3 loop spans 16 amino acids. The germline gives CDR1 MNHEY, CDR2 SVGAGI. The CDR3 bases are TGTGCCAGCAGTTACCGCGGACCCACTGGCACAGATACGCAGTATTTT. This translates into CASSYRGPTGTDTQYF.

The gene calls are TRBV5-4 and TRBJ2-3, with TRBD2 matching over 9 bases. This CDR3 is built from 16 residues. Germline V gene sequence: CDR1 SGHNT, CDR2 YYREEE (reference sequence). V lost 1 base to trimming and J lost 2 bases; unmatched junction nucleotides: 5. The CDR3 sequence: CASSLSAGGLTDTQYF. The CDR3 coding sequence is TGTGCCAGCAGCTTGTCAGCGGGAGGACTCACAGATACGCAGTATTTT.

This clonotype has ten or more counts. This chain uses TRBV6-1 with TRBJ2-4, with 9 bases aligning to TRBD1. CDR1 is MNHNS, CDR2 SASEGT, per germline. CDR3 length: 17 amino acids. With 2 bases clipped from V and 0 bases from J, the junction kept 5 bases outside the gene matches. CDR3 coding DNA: TGTGCCAGCAGTGAATTCTGGGACAGGGTAGCCAAAAACATTCAGTACTTC. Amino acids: CASSEFWDRVAKNIQYF.

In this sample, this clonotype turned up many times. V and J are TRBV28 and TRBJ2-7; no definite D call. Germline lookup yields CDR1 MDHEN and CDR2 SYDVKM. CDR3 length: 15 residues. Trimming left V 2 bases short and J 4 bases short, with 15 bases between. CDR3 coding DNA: TGTGCCAGCAGTTTAGGTGGAGCTCGAGCGTACGAGCAGTACTTC. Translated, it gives CASSLGGARAYEQYF.

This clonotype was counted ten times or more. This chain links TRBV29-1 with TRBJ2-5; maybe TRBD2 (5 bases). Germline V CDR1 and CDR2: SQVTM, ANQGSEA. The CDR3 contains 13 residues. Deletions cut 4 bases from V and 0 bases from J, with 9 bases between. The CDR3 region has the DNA TGCAGCGTTGGGACTTGCTACCAAGAGACCCAGTACTTC. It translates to CSVGTCYQETQYF.

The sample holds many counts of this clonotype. The CDR3 protein is CASSFIAGTTEAFF. The DNA for the CDR3 is TGCGCCAGCAGCTTCATTGCCGGGACAACGGAAGCTTTCTTT. The chain joins TRBV5-1 to TRBJ1-1; maybe TRBD1 (6 bases). This CDR3 spans 14 amino acids. The ends were cut back, 2 bases at V and 8 bases at J, with 16 bases in the middle. Germline V gene data show CDR1 as SGHRS and CDR2 as YFSETQ.

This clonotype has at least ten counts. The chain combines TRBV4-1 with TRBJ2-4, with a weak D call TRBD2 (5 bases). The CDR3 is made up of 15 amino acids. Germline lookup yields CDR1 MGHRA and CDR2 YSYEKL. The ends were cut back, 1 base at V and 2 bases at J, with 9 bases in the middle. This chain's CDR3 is CASSQALTTKNIQYF. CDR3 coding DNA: TGCGCCAGCAGCCAAGCCCTGACTACCAAAAACATTCAGTACTTC.